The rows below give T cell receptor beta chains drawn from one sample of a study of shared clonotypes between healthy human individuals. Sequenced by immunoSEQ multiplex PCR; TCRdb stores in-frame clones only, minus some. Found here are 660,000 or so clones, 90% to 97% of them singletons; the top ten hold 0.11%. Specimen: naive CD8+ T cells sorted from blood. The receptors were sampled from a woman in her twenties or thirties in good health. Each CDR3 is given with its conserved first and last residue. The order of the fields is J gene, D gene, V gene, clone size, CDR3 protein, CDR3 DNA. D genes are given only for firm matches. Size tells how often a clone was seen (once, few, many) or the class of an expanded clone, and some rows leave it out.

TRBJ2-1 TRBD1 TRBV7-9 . CASSYSGQGLDEQFF TGTGCCAGCAGCTACTCGGGACAGGGATTGGATGAGCAGTTCTTC
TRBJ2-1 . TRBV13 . CASSLRLRGNEQFF TGTGCCAGCAGCTTACGTCTGCGGGGCAATGAGCAGTTCTTC
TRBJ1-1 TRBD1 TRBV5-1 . CASSLGTGALKNTEAFF TGCGCCAGCAGCTTGGGAACAGGGGCCTTAAAAAACACTGAAGCTTTCTTT
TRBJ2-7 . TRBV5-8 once CASSPLSHEQYF TGTGCCAGCAGCCCTCTTTCCCACGAGCAGTACTTC
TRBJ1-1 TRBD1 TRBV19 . CASSSGQGGNTEAFF TGTGCCAGTAGTTCGGGACAGGGGGGTAACACTGAAGCTTTCTTT
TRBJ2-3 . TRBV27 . CASSFFPSTDTQYF TGTGCCAGCAGTTTTTTCCCTAGCACAGATACGCAGTATTTT
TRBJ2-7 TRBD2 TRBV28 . CASSLSASGSYEQYF TGTGCCAGCAGTTTATCCGCTAGCGGGTCCTACGAGCAGTACTTC
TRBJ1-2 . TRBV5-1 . CASSLTPRGHTF TGCGCCAGCAGCTTGACACCTCGGGGGCACACCTTC
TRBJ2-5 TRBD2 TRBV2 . CASSVAGGLVRETQYF TGTGCCAGCAGTGTAGCGGGAGGGCTCGTTCGAGAGACCCAGTACTTC
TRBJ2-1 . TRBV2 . CASRTTRDPIYNEQFF TGTGCCAGCAGGACAACCCGGGACCCGATTTACAATGAGCAGTTCTTC
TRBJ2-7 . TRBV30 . CAWSVGVGAGEQYF TGTGCCTGGAGTGTAGGCGTGGGCGCGGGAGAGCAGTACTTC
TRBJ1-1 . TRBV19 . CASSWDISNTEAFF TGTGCCAGTAGTTGGGACATTTCGAACACTGAAGCTTTCTTT
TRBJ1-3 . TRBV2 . CASSGAGPGNTIYF TGTGCCAGCAGCGGCGCAGGGCCGGGAAACACCATATATTTT
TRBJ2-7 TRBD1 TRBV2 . CAKTGTGGHEQYF TGTGCCAAAACCGGGACAGGGGGCCACGAGCAGTACTTC
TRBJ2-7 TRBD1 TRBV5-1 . CASSDGTGGEQYF TGCGCCAGCAGCGACGGGACAGGGGGCGAGCAGTACTTC
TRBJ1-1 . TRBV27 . CASSFGGFGDEAFF TGTGCCAGCAGTTTCGGGGGATTTGGGGATGAAGCTTTCTTT
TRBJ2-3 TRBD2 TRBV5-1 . CATQPGGRTDTQYF TGCGCCACCCAACCGGGAGGCCGAACAGATACGCAGTATTTT
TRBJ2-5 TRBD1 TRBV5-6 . CASSFGTGKETQYF TGTGCCAGCAGCTTCGGGACAGGGAAAGAGACCCAGTACTTC
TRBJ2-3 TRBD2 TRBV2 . CASSEGLAATDTQYF TGTGCCAGCAGTGAGGGACTAGCGGCCACAGATACGCAGTATTTT
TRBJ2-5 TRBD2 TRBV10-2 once CASSESRLAGETQYF TGCGCCAGCAGTGAGTCGCGACTAGCGGGAGAGACCCAGTACTTC
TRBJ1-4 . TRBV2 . CASWGEGANEKLFF TGTGCCAGCTGGGGGGAGGGTGCTAATGAAAAACTGTTTTTT
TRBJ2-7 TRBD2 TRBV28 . CASNSPLAGAYEQYF TGTGCCAGCAACTCCCCACTAGCGGGAGCCTACGAGCAGTACTTC
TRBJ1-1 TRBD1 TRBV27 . CASRVDRGETEAFF TGTGCCAGCAGAGTGGACAGGGGAGAAACTGAAGCTTTCTTT
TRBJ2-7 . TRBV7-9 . CASSLAPEDPIESEQYF TGTGCCAGCAGCCTAGCCCCCGAAGACCCCATAGAGAGCGAGCAGTACTTC
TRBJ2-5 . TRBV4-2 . CASSQEGNLETQYF TGTGCCAGCAGCCAAGAAGGGAACTTGGAGACCCAGTACTTC
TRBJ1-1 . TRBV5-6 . CASSSLVMNTEAFF TGTGCCAGCAGCTCTCTTGTCATGAACACTGAAGCTTTCTTT
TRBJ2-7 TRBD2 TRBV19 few CASSIAGAGEQYF TGTGCCAGTAGCATCGCGGGAGCAGGCGAGCAGTACTTC
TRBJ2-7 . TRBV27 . CASSLGQGAYEQYF TGTGCCAGCAGTTTAGGTCAGGGAGCCTACGAGCAGTACTTC
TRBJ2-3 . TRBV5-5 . CASSLSIFTDTQYF TGTGCCAGCAGCTTATCGATTTTCACAGATACGCAGTATTTT